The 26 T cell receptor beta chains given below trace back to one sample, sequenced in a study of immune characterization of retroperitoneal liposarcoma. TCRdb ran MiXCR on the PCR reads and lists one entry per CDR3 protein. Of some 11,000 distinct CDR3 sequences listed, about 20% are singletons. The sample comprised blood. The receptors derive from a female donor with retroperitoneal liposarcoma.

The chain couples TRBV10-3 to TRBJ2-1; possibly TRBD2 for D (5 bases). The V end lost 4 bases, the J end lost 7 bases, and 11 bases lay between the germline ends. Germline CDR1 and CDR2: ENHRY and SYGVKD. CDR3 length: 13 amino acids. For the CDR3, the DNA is TGTGCCATCAGTGTCGGACTTCAGAATGAGCAGTTCTTC. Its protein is CAISVGLQNEQFF.

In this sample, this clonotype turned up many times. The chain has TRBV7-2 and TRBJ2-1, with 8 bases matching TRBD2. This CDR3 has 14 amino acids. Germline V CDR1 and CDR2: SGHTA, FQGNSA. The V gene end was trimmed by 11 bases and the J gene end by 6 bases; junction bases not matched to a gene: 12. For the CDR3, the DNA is TGTGCCTTAGCTACTAGCGGAAAATTCAATGAGCAGTTCTTC. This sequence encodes CALATSGKFNEQFF.

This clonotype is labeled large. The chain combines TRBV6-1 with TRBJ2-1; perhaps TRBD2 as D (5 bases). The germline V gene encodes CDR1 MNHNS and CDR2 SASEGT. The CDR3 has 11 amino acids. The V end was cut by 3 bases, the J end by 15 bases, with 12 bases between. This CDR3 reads CASSDYGGWFF. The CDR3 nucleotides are TGTGCCAGCAGTGATTACGGCGGGTGGTTCTTC.

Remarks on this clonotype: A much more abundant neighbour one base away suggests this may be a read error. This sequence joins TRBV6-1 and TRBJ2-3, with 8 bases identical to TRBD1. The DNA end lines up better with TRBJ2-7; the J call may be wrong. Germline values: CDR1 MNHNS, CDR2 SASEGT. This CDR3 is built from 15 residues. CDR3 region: CASSRQGSGGNEQYF. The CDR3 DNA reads TGTGCCAGCAGCCGACAGGGGTCAGGAGGGAATGAGCAGTACTTC.

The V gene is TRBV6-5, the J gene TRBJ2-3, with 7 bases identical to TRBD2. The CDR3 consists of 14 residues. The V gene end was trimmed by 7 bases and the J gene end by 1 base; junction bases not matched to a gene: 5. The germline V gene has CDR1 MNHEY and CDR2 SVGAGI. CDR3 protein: CASIMGGGTDTQYF. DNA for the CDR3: TGTGCCAGCATCATGGGGGGGGGCACAGATACGCAGTATTTT.

The CDR3 nucleotides are TGTGCCAGCAGCCAAGGGCTAGCGGGAACCTACGAGCAGTTCTTC. It is translated as CASSQGLAGTYEQFF. The gene calls are TRBV4-2 and TRBJ2-1; TRBD2 aligns across 9 bases. The germline CDR1 and CDR2 sequences are LGHNA and YNFKEQ. Trimming took 1 base from V and 10 from J; bases not matched to a gene: 8. The CDR3 is made up of 15 amino acids.

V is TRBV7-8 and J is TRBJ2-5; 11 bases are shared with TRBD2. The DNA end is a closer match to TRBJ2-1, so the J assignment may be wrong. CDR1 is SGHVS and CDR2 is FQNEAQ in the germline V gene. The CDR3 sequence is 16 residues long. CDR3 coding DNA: TGTGCCAGCAGCTTAGCTGGTCTAGCGGGAGGATACGAGCAGTTCTTC. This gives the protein CASSLAGLAGGYEQFF.

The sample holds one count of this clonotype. The CDR3 is CASSFGGFTDTQYF. In DNA form, the CDR3 reads TGTGCCAGCAGCTTCGGAGGGTTCACAGATACGCAGTATTTT. V gene TRBV5-4 combines with J gene TRBJ2-3, with a tentative D call TRBD2 (6 bases). The CDR3 covers 14 residues. The germline V gene encodes CDR1 SGHNT and CDR2 YYREEE (reference sequence). V lost 2 bases, J lost 2 bases, and 9 bases lay in between.

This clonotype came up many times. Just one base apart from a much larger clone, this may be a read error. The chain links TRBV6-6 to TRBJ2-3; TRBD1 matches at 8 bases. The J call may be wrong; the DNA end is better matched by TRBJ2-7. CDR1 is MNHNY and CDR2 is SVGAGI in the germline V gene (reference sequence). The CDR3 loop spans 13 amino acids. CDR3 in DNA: TGTGCCAGCAGAACGGACAGGGCGCATGAGCAGTACTTC. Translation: CASRTDRAHEQYF.

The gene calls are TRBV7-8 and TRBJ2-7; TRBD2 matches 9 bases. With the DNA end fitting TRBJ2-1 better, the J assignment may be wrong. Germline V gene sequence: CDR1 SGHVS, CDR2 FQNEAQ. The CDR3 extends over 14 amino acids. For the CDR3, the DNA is TGTGCCAGCAGCTTAGTTCAGCGGGAGGTTGAGCAGTTCTTC. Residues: CASSLVQREVEQFF.

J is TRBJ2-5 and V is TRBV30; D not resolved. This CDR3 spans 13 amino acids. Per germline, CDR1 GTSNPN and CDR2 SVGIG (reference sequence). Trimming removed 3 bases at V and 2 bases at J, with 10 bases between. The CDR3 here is CAWRKVGQETQYF. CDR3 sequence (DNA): TGTGCCTGGAGAAAGGTGGGGCAAGAGACCCAGTACTTC.

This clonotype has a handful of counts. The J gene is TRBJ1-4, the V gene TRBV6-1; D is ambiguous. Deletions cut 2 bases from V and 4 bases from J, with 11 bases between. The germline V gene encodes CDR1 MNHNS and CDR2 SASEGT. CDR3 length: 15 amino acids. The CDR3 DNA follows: TGTGCCAGCAGTGAACCCCTGATCCTTAATGAAAAACTGTTTTTT. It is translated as CASSEPLILNEKLFF.

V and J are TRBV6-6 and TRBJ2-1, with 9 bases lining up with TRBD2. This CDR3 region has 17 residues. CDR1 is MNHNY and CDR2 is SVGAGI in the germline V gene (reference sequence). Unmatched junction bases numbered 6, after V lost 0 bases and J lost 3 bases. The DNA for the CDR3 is TGTGCCAGCAGTTACTCGACGCGCGGGAGGGGCTACAATGAGCAGTTCTTC. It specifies CASSYSTRGRGYNEQFF.

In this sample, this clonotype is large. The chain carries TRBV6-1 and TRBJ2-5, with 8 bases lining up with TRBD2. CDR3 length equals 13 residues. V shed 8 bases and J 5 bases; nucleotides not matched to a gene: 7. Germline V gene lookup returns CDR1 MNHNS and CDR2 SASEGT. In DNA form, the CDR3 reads TGTGCCAGCGGGCGGGAGGTCCGGGAGACCCAGTACTTC. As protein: CASGREVRETQYF.

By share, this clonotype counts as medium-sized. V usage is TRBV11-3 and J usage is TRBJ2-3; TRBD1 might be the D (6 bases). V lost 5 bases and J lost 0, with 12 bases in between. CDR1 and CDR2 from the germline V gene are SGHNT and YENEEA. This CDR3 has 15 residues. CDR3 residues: CASSLQGKSTDTQYF. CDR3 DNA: TGTGCCAGCAGCCTTCAGGGGAAAAGCACAGATACGCAGTATTTT.

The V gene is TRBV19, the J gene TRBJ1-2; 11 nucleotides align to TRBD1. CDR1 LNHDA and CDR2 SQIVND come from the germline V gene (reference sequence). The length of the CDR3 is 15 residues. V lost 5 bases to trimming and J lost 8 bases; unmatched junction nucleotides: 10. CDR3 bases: TGTGCCAGTAGTGCCTCGGACAGGGGGCCTGAAGGCTACACCTTC. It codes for CASSASDRGPEGYTF.

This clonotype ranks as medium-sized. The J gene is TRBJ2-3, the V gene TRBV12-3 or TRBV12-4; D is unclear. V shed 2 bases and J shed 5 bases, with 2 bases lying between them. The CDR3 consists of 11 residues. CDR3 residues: CASSLQDTQYF. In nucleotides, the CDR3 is TGTGCCAGCAGTTTACAAGATACGCAGTATTTT.

The CDR3 is CASSSDRVGEQYF. The CDR3 DNA reads as TGTGCCAGCAGTTCCGACAGGGTGGGCGAGCAGTACTTC. V usage is TRBV11-1 and J usage is TRBJ2-1; 7 nucleotides agree with TRBD1. The J call may be mistaken, given a closer DNA end match to TRBJ2-7. The CDR3 covers 13 residues. Germline values: CDR1 SGHAT, CDR2 FQDESV (reference sequence).

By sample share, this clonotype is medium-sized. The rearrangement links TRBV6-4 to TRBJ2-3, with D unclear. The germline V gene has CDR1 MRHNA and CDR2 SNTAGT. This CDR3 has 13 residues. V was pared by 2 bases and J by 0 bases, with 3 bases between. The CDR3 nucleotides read TGTGCCAGCAGTGACGGGAGCACAGATACGCAGTATTTT. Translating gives CASSDGSTDTQYF.

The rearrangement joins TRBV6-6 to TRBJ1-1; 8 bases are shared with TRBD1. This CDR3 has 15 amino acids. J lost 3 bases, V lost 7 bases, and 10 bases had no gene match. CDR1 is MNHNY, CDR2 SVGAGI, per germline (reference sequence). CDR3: CASTGQGRGDTEAFF. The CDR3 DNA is TGTGCCAGCACCGGACAGGGAAGGGGAGACACTGAAGCTTTCTTT.

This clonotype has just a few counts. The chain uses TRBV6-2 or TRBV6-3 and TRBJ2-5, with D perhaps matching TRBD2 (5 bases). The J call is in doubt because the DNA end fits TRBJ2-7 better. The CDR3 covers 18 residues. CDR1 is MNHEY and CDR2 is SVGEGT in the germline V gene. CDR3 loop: CASSPSSTRADLSYEQYF. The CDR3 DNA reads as TGTGCCAGCAGTCCATCCTCTACGCGGGCCGACCTCTCCTACGAGCAGTACTTC.

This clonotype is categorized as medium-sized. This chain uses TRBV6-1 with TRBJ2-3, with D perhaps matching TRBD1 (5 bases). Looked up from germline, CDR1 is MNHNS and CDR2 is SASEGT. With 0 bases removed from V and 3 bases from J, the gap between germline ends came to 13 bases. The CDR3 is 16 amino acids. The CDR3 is CASSEAAQGWTDTQYF. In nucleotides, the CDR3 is TGTGCCAGCAGTGAAGCGGCGCAGGGATGGACAGATACGCAGTATTTT.

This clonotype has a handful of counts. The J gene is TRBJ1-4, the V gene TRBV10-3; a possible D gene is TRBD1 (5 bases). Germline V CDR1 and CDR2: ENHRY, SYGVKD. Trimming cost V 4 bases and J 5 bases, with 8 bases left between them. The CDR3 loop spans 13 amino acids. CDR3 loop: CAISGGVNEKLFF. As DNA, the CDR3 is TGTGCCATCAGTGGGGGCGTAAATGAAAAACTGTTTTTT.

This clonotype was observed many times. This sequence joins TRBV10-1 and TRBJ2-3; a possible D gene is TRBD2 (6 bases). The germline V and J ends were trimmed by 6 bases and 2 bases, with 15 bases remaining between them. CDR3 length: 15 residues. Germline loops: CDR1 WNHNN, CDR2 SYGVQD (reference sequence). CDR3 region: CASRSGTGITDTQYF. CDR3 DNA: TGCGCCAGCAGGTCCGGGACTGGGATCACAGATACGCAGTATTTT.

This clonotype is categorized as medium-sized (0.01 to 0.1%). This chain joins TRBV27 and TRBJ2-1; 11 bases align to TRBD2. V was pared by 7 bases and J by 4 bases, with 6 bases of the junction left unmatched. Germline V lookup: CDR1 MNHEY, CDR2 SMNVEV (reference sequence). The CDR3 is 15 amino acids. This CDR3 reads CASKTSGSRYNEQFF. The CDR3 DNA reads TGTGCCAGCAAAACTAGCGGGAGCCGGTACAATGAGCAGTTCTTC.

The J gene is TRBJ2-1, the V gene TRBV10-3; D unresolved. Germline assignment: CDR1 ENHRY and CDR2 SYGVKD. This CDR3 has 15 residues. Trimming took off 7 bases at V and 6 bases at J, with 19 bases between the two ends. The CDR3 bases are TGTGCCATCACCGATCCCGGGTCCCTGGGCAATGAGCAGTTCTTC. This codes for CAITDPGSLGNEQFF.